What follows are 31 T cell receptor beta chains derived from one specimen sequenced in a study of cytomegalovirus exposure and HLA in healthy donors (dated by TCRdb to 2016 to 2017). Preparation of the library involved the immunoSEQ multiplex PCR assay. For the multiplex PCR, a mixture combining 60 forward primers for TCR Vbeta segments and 13 reverse primers for TCR Jbeta segments was used. This is the immuneACCESS table as TCRdb keeps it, with only in-frame sequences that have V and J called. A part of the clones is gone; compared with another copy, unresolved V genes explain less than half, and the rest is unexplained. Across this sample there are around 150,000 clones, with around 77% seen only once. The ten biggest clones cover approximately 2.1% of the sample. Sequencing input: PBMCs. All receptors come from a man in his fifties in good health and CMV-seropositive.

The chain employs TRBV28 and TRBJ2-3; TRBD2 aligns across 8 bases. The trim removed 4 bases at V and 3 bases at J, leaving 12 bases unmatched. In germline, CDR1 is MDHEN, CDR2 SYDVKM. This CDR3 is 17 amino acids long. CDR3 coding DNA: TGTGCCAGCAGTTCCCCTAGGGGCGGGGGGTATACAGATACGCAGTATTTT. Its translation: CASSSPRGGGYTDTQYF.

J is TRBJ2-2 and V is TRBV29-1; TRBD1 might be the D (5 bases). This CDR3 has 15 residues. Germline V gene lookup returns CDR1 SQVTM and CDR2 ANQGSEA. Trimming left V 0 bases short and J 7 bases short, with 15 bases between. The CDR3 nucleotides read TGCAGCGTTGAAGATGGGGCACCATCGTACGGGGAGCTGTTTTTT. Translating it yields CSVEDGAPSYGELFF.

This clone has a single count. The rearrangement links TRBV5-1 to TRBJ1-1, with a weak D call TRBD1 (5 bases). The CDR3 totals 14 residues. Per the germline V gene, CDR1 is SGHRS and CDR2 is YFSETQ. V shed 2 bases and J shed 2 bases, with 10 bases lying between them. CDR3 loop: CASSLEQVNTEAFF. The CDR3 region has the DNA TGCGCCAGCAGCTTAGAACAGGTTAACACTGAAGCTTTCTTT.

The V and J genes are TRBV2 and TRBJ1-6; D is unresolved. The germline V gene encodes CDR1 SNHLY and CDR2 FYNNEI. V dropped 1 base and J dropped 11 bases, with 21 bases sitting between them. The CDR3 sequence is 17 residues long. CDR3 nucleotides: TGTGCCAGCAGTGAAGGCCAAATGCACAGCCCAGTCCCACCCCTCCACTTT. Translation: CASSEGQMHSPVPPLHF.

This sequence joins TRBV19 and TRBJ2-3, with D possibly being TRBD2 (5 bases). CDR1 LNHDA and CDR2 SQIVND come from the germline V gene (reference sequence). The CDR3 loop spans 15 amino acids. V was trimmed by 7 bases and J by 1 base, leaving 15 bases between them. CDR3 sequence reads: CASMRTLARTDTQYF. CDR3 sequence (DNA): TGTGCCAGTATGAGGACTCTAGCCCGCACAGATACGCAGTATTTT.

This rearrangement joins TRBV9 to TRBJ2-1; D call uncertain. V lost 1 base, J lost 3 bases, and 5 bases lay in between. This CDR3 contains 13 residues. Germline CDR1 and CDR2: SGDLS and YYNGEE. CDR3 residues: CASSVQIYNEQFF. CDR3 in DNA: TGTGCCAGCAGCGTACAGATCTACAATGAGCAGTTCTTC.

The chain is built from TRBV2 and TRBJ2-3; 9 bases align to TRBD2. CDR1 is SNHLY, CDR2 FYNNEI, per germline. The CDR3 sequence is 15 residues long. After removal of 4 bases from V and 4 bases from J, the junction contained 6 bases not matched to a gene. The CDR3 region has the DNA TGTGCCAGCAGTGCTGCGGGGGGGCTCGCAGATACGCAGTATTTT. Residues: CASSAAGGLADTQYF.

This clone is a singleton in its sample. The V call is TRBV6-1, the J call TRBJ2-3; 8 bases agree with TRBD2. The CDR3 extends over 16 amino acids. J gave up 10 bases and V 4 bases, and 16 bases lay outside the gene matches. In germline, CDR1 is MNHNS, CDR2 SASEGT. The chain's CDR3 is CASSARTGGPKMAQYF. CDR3 coding DNA: TGTGCCAGCAGTGCTCGAACGGGGGGGCCGAAAATGGCGCAGTATTTT.

The genes are TRBV4-1 and TRBJ1-2, with unresolved D. The CDR3 loop spans 12 amino acids. V was trimmed by 1 base and J by 5 bases, leaving 5 bases between them. Germline assignment: CDR1 MGHRA and CDR2 YSYEKL. The chain's CDR3 is CASSQGVYGYTF. The CDR3 coding sequence is TGCGCCAGCAGCCAAGGCGTATATGGCTACACCTTC.

The rearrangement joins TRBV7-3 to TRBJ2-5; 8 nucleotides align to TRBD1. Germline assignment: CDR1 SGHTA and CDR2 FQGTGA. V was clipped by 4 bases and J by 5 bases; unmatched bases: 3. The CDR3 has 13 amino acids. CDR3 sequence (DNA): TGTGCCAGCAGCTCAACAGGGGGTGAGACCCAGTACTTC. Its translation: CASSSTGGETQYF. The entire variable domain, with the rest obtained from reference TRBV7-3 and TRBJ2-5, is as follows: GAGVSQTPSNKVTEKGKYVELRCDPISGHTALYWYRQSLGQGPEFLIYFQGTGAADDSGLPNDRFFAVRPEGSVSTLKIQRTERGDSAVYLCASSSTGGETQYFGPGTRLLVL.

The rearrangement links TRBV11-2 to TRBJ2-1; 11 nucleotides agree with TRBD2. The V gene's germline CDR1 is SGHAT and CDR2 FQNNGV. Trimming removed 3 bases from V and 4 bases from J; junction bases left unmatched: 5. The CDR3 is made up of 16 amino acids. CDR3 amino acids: CASSLLAGGLYNEQFF. The CDR3 nucleotides read TGTGCCAGCAGCTTGTTAGCGGGGGGGCTTTACAATGAGCAGTTCTTC. Full variable domain (outside the CDR3, taken from reference TRBV11-2 and TRBJ2-1): EAGVAQSPRYKIIEKRQSVAFWCNPISGHATLYWYQQILGQGPKLLIQFQNNGVVDDSQLPKDRFSAERLKGVDSTLKIQPAKLEDSAVYLCASSLLAGGLYNEQFFGPGTRLTVL.

The V gene is TRBV7-2, the J gene TRBJ1-5; possible D gene TRBD1, 5 bases. CDR3 length: 15 residues. Germline V lookup: CDR1 SGHTA, CDR2 FQGNSA. Trimming cost V 3 bases and J 2 bases, with 11 bases left between them. The CDR3 coding sequence is TGTGCCAGCAGCTTGGGCGGGGCTCGCAATCAGCCCCAGCATTTT. The encoded protein is CASSLGGARNQPQHF. Full variable domain (remainder filled in from reference TRBV7-2 and TRBJ1-5): GAGVSQSPSNKVTEKGKDVELRCDPISGHTALYWYRQSLGQGLEFLIYFQGNSAPDKSGLPSDRFSAERTGGSVSTLTIQRTQQEDSAVYLCASSLGGARNQPQHFGDGTRLSIL.

The chain uses TRBV9 and TRBJ1-3, with a weak D call TRBD1 (5 bases). The CDR3 covers 14 residues. Germline V gene data show CDR1 as SGDLS and CDR2 as YYNGEE. Trimming left V 5 bases short and J 2 bases short, with 11 bases between. The CDR3 loop is CASRGREAGNTIYF. The CDR3 DNA sequence: TGTGCCAGCAGGGGCAGGGAAGCTGGAAACACCATATATTTT. Looking up the rest from reference TRBV9 and TRBJ1-3 gives the full variable domain: DSGVTQTPKHLITATGQRVTLRCSPRSGDLSVYWYQQSLDQGLQFLIQYYNGEERAKGNILERFSAQQFPDLHSELNLSSLELGDSALYFCASRGREAGNTIYFGEGSWLTVV.

The V and J genes are TRBV18 and TRBJ1-2; 11 nucleotides match TRBD1. This CDR3 comprises 14 residues. Germline trimming cut 6 bases from V and 7 bases from J; bases unmatched to any gene: 7. CDR1 is KGHSH and CDR2 is LQKENI in the germline V gene. CDR3 bases: TGTGCCAGCTCTGTGGGACAGGGGGACTTTGGCTACACCTTC. It specifies CASSVGQGDFGYTF. Full variable domain (remainder filled in from reference TRBV18 and TRBJ1-2): NAGVMQNPRHLVRRRGQEARLRCSPMKGHSHVYWYRQLPEEGLKFMVYLQKENIIDESGMPKERFSAEFPKEGPSILRIQQVVRGDSAAYFCASSVGQGDFGYTFGSGTRLTVV.

This clone has a handful of counts. The chain combines TRBV7-2 with TRBJ2-2; TRBD1 agrees at 7 bases. Germline values: CDR1 SGHTA, CDR2 FQGNSA. J gave up 2 bases and V 5 bases, and 5 bases lay outside the gene matches. This CDR3 is built from 15 residues. CDR3 nucleotide sequence: TGTGCCAGCAGCCGTAGGACAGGAAACACCGGGGAGCTGTTTTTT. Protein sequence: CASSRRTGNTGELFF.

The CDR3, as DNA: TGTGCCAGCAGCCAACAGGGCTACGAGCAGTACTTC. As protein: CASSQQGYEQYF. The chain employs TRBV4-2 and TRBJ2-7, with D perhaps matching TRBD1 (5 bases). The germline CDR1 and CDR2 sequences are LGHNA and YNFKEQ. This CDR3 contains 12 residues. The germline V and J ends were trimmed by 2 bases and 3 bases, with 5 bases remaining between them.

The chain links TRBV27 to TRBJ2-2; D call uncertain. The CDR3 sequence is 15 residues long. Per the germline V gene, CDR1 is MNHEY and CDR2 is SMNVEV (reference sequence). V was pared by 2 bases and J by 4 bases, with 11 bases between. The CDR3 DNA reads TGTGCCAGCAGTTTACGCGGCAGAACCACCGGGGAGCTGTTTTTT. Translated: CASSLRGRTTGELFF.

The V call is TRBV30, the J call TRBJ1-2; no clear D. The CDR3 runs 14 residues. CDR1 GTSNPN and CDR2 SVGIG come from the germline V gene (reference sequence). V shed 1 base and J shed 2 bases, with 11 bases lying between them. CDR3 in DNA: TGTGCCTGGAGTGGCCGGACGGGGAACTATGGCTACACCTTC. It codes for CAWSGRTGNYGYTF.

The chain uses TRBV9 and TRBJ2-5, with D possibly being TRBD2 (6 bases). The V end lost 4 bases, the J end lost 3 bases, and 10 bases lay between the germline ends. Germline V gene data show CDR1 as SGDLS and CDR2 as YYNGEE. The CDR3 length is 13 residues. CDR3 protein: CASSFGGEETQYF. CDR3 bases: TGTGCCAGCAGCTTCGGAGGGGAAGAGACCCAGTACTTC.

The V gene is TRBV29-1, the J gene TRBJ1-4, with 8 bases identical to TRBD1. The germline V gene encodes CDR1 SQVTM and CDR2 ANQGSEA. This CDR3 spans 13 amino acids. With 7 bases clipped from V and 7 bases from J, the junction kept 8 bases outside the gene matches. This chain's CDR3 is CSAQQGVAEKLFF. Written as DNA, the CDR3 is TGCAGCGCACAACAGGGGGTGGCTGAAAAACTGTTTTTT.

This clone was counted a few times. This sequence joins TRBV18 and TRBJ1-4, with 10 nucleotides matching TRBD1. With 10 bases clipped from V and 6 bases from J, the junction kept 5 bases outside the gene matches. Germline CDR1 is KGHSH and CDR2 is LQKENI. CDR3 length: 13 residues. CDR3 DNA sequence: TGTGCCACCGCCGGGACAGGGGATGAAAAACTGTTTTTT. As protein: CATAGTGDEKLFF.

This chain joins TRBV30 and TRBJ1-4; TRBD1 matches at 8 bases. Germline trimming cut 1 base from V and 10 bases from J; bases unmatched to any gene: 8. Germline-derived CDR1 and CDR2 are GTSNPN and SVGIG (reference sequence). This CDR3 has 14 amino acids. The CDR3 DNA sequence: TGTGCCTGGAGTGGGGGGTGGGGACAGGCAAAACTGTTTTTT. This sequence encodes CAWSGGWGQAKLFF.

The V call is TRBV27, the J call TRBJ2-5; 10 nucleotides line up with TRBD1. The CDR3 extends over 18 amino acids. Germline lookup yields CDR1 MNHEY and CDR2 SMNVEV (reference sequence). The trim removed 6 bases at V and 0 bases at J, leaving 13 bases unmatched. The CDR3 DNA reads as TGTGCCAGCAGCCCTGAGGGACAGGGGTCCCAAAACCAAGAGACCCAGTACTTC. The encoded protein is CASSPEGQGSQNQETQYF.

This clone came up once. The V call is TRBV19, the J call TRBJ1-6; D perhaps matches TRBD1 (5 bases). CDR1 LNHDA and CDR2 SQIVND come from the germline V gene (reference sequence). CDR3 length: 14 residues. V lost 8 bases, J lost 6 bases, and 14 bases lay in between. The CDR3 spells CASRGTGLNSPLHF. In DNA, the CDR3 is TGTGCCAGTCGGGGGACCGGCCTTAATTCACCCCTCCACTTT.

CDR3 bases: TGTGCCAGCAGTTTTTCAGGGTTATCGGGCGAGCAGTACTTC. Translating gives CASSFSGLSGEQYF. J is TRBJ2-7 and V is TRBV28; D might be TRBD1 (5 bases). The V end was cut by 3 bases, the J end by 6 bases, with 15 bases between. CDR3 length: 14 amino acids. The germline V gene encodes CDR1 MDHEN and CDR2 SYDVKM.

V gene TRBV1 combines with J gene TRBJ1-2. TRBV1 is a pseudogene. The CDR3 runs 12 residues. Here the CDR3 DNA reads TGCACCAGCAGCCAAGGAGGGTATGGCTACACCTTC. This gives the protein CTSSQGGYGYTF.

The gene calls are TRBV5-6 and TRBJ2-5, with D tentatively TRBD1 (5 bases). From germline, CDR1 is SGHDT and CDR2 YYEEEE. Trimming left V 4 bases short and J 0 bases short, with 10 bases between. The length of the CDR3 is 14 residues. As DNA, the CDR3 is TGTGCCAGCAGCCCACAGGAAAACCAAGAGACCCAGTACTTC. Its translation is CASSPQENQETQYF.

The chain carries TRBV4-2 and TRBJ2-5; maybe TRBD1 (5 bases). CDR1 and CDR2 from the germline V gene are LGHNA and YNFKEQ. Trimming shortened V by 0 bases and J by 1 base, and 12 bases separated the two germline ends. The CDR3 length is 16 residues. For the CDR3, the DNA is TGTGCCAGCAGCCAAGAAGGTGGGGCCCGCCAAGAGACCCAGTACTTC. Protein sequence: CASSQEGGARQETQYF.

This sequence joins TRBV5-4 and TRBJ2-5, with D perhaps matching TRBD2 (6 bases). The CDR3 extends over 14 amino acids. CDR1 and CDR2 (germline): SGHNT, YYREEE (reference sequence). With 3 bases removed from V and 4 bases from J, the gap between germline ends came to 13 bases. The chain's CDR3 is CASSWDGRRETQYF. The CDR3 DNA reads as TGTGCCAGCAGCTGGGACGGGAGAAGAGAGACCCAGTACTTC.

V and J are TRBV25-1 and TRBJ2-7; perhaps TRBD2 as D (6 bases). The CDR3 is 12 residues long. CDR1 and CDR2 from the germline V gene are MGHDK and SYGVNS. V was cut by 6 bases and J by 5 bases, with 11 bases left in between. CDR3 sequence (DNA): TGTGCCAGCAGGGAGGGCTTGGACGAGCAGTACTTC. Its translation is CASREGLDEQYF.

The chain combines TRBV6-6 with TRBJ1-3; unclear D gene. The CDR3 consists of 14 residues. Trimming cost V 6 bases and J 4 bases, with 13 bases left between them. The germline gives CDR1 MNHNY, CDR2 SVGAGI (reference sequence). In nucleotides, the CDR3 is TGTGCCAGCAGCCCTCAAGCGGCGGGAAACACCATATATTTT. It specifies CASSPQAAGNTIYF.